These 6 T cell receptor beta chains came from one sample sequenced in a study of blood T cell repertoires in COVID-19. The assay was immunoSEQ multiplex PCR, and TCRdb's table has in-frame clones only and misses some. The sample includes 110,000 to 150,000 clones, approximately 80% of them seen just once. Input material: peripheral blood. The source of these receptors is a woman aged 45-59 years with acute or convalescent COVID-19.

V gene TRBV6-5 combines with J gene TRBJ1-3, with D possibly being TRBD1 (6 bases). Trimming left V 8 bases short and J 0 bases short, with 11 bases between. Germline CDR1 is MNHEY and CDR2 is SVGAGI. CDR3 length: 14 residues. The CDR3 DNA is TGTGCCAGCCACAGGGTAGGCTCTGGAAACACCATATATTTT. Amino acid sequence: CASHRVGSGNTIYF.

The CDR3: CASSWGHQPQHF. The CDR3 DNA reads TGTGCCAGCAGTTGGGGCCATCAGCCCCAGCATTTT. The genes are TRBV25-1 and TRBJ1-5, with a tentative D call TRBD1 (5 bases). CDR1 and CDR2 from the germline V gene are MGHDK and SYGVNS. This CDR3 has 12 residues. Trimming took off 5 bases at V and 5 bases at J, with 7 bases between the two ends.

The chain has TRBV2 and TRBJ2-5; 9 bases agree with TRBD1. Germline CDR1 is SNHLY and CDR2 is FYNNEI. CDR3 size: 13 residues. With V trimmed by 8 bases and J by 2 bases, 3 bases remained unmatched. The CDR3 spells CASSDRGQETQYF. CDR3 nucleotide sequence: TGTGCCAGCTCTGACAGGGGGCAAGAGACCCAGTACTTC.

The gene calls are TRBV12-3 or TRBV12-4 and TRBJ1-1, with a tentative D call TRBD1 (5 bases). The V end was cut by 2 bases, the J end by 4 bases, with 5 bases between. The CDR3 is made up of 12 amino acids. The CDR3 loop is CASSLRGTEAFF. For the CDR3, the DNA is TGTGCCAGCAGTTTAAGGGGCACTGAAGCTTTCTTT.

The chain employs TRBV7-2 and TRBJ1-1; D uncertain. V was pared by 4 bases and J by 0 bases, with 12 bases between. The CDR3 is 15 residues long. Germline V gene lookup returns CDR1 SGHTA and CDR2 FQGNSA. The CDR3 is CASSSWGALNTEAFF. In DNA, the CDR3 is TGTGCCAGCAGCTCATGGGGAGCCTTGAACACTGAAGCTTTCTTT.

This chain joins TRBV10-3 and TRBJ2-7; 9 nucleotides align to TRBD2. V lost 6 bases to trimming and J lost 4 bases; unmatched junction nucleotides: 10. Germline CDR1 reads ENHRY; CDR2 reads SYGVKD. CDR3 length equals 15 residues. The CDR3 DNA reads TGTGCCATCAGCCCGCTCGGCGGGGGGGTGTACGAGCAGTACTTC. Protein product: CAISPLGGGVYEQYF.